The T cell receptor (beta chain) described here comes from a study of cytomegalovirus exposure and HLA in healthy donors listed by TCRdb under 2017. Concerning the study at large: An earlier analysis of several hundred of the donors reported about 260 Gb of sequence data and 95 million to 130 million unique TCR beta sequences obtained from some 170 million T cells. About 280 gigabases of sequencing data and 91 million or so unique TCR sequences made up an early release that covered over 550 HLA-typed donors. The genetic ancestry cluster associated with self-reported Caucasian donors included around four fifths of the 300 to 450 genotyped donors. The study was designed to test whether signatures of past pathogen exposure could be identified by cataloging public T cell receptors. The study used immunosequencing to profile the T cell repertoires of several hundred subjects and linked those repertoires to cytomegalovirus serostatus. A separate validation cohort of 90 to 150 different subjects was used in addition to the approximately 640-subject first cohort. The study combined high-throughput TCR immunosequencing, statistical association of individual TCRs with disease status, and machine learning to predict cytomegalovirus infection status. A later analysis re-examined previously published TCR beta repertoires from more than 600 donors and added high-resolution HLA genotyping to investigate patterns of TCR occurrence. Rather than drawing on any new phenotypic data, the later analysis identified candidate immune exposures from TCR beta sequences and the way those sequences occurred across donors. In an earlier analysis of more than 550 of the donors, high-throughput TCR beta sequencing was used to judge whether each TCR beta V gene segment behaved as functional or pseudogenic. Alongside the repertoire data, information on donor age, sex, ethnicity and CMV serostatus was compiled. Genome-wide SNP genotypes for about three fifths of the roughly 670 donors were used in a later genetic analysis, which treated that subset as a discovery cohort. Every discovery cohort repertoire had been produced on one sequencing platform. HLA typing covered class I and class II loci at four-digit resolution. The number of donors typed differed by locus, with about 629-630 for A, B, C, DRB1 and DQB1, more than 500 for DQA1, nearly 610 for DPA1, and 450 to 480 for DPB1. A handful of DR-DQ haplotypes were handled as single units for association and clustering because linkage in the cohort was strong. Among a few hundred genotyped donors of the cohort, an average of approximately 230,000 unique TCR beta nucleotide sequences were sequenced per donor, around 20% of them non-productive.

Preparation of the library involved the immunoSEQ multiplex PCR assay. A mixture of 60 forward primers for TCR Vbeta segments and 13 reverse primers for TCR Jbeta segments was used in the multiplex PCR. The CDR3 region of rearranged TCR beta genes was amplified from genomic DNA by a multiplex PCR assay. The Illumina HiSeq System was used to sequence the amplified TCR beta libraries as 87-base-pair reads. Per the authors' processing: In a later analysis, tens of millions of unique TCR beta chains were counted across the 690 or so repertoires, and around 10 million of these chains were shared by at least two donors. Raw reads were error-corrected and collapsed into unique sequences with a nearest-neighbor algorithm that merged closely related sequences to remove PCR and sequencing errors. To assign V, D and J gene segments, CDR3 sequences were aligned to IMGT reference sequences. For a sequence to be retained, a match of at least six nucleotides was required to both a V gene segment and a J gene segment. Rearrangements were called productive when the CDR3 lacked stop codons and stayed in frame with V and J; all others were non-productive. CDR3 was defined according to IMGT convention as the region running from the second conserved V-encoded cysteine to the conserved J-encoded phenylalanine. Sequences without an unambiguous match to a single V gene segment were excluded from the earlier analysis of almost 600 of the donors. An earlier analysis of a few hundred of the donors classified V segments as functional when productive rearrangements were above 56.7% and as segregating when the standard deviation between donors was above 5%. A statistical classification framework was built to diagnose cytomegalovirus status from the catalog of TCR beta chain sequences. In a later analysis, V and J genes were assigned by comparing TCR nucleotide sequences against IMGT/GENE-DB human TR gene sequences. A later analysis assigned CDR3 sequences and most-parsimonious VDJ recombination scenarios with the TCRdist pipeline. In a later analysis, each TCR beta chain was defined by its CDR3 amino acid sequence together with its V-gene family, and reads without a unique V-gene family were excluded. A later analysis removed 592 highly shared, low-generation-probability nucleotide sequences to deal with suspected cross-contamination and a sequencing artifact. In a later analysis, a clonal expansion index was calculated for each public chain from normalized within-repertoire ranks of inferred template counts. In a later analysis, generation probabilities were computed using a VDJ recombination model fitted to out-of-frame rearrangements, and the results were checked against IGoR. Hypergeometric tests were used in a later analysis to score TCR-TCR, TCR-HLA and TCR-CMV co-occurrence, with a repertoire-size bias correction applied to the TCR pairs. A later analysis estimated false discovery rates by permuting HLA or CMV assignments 20 times. In a later analysis, co-occurring TCRs were grouped using DBSCAN, and TCRdist sequence similarity was added for clustering within HLA-allele-positive subsets. Repertoires with fewer than 30,000 or more than 120,000 public chains, plus five repertoires with anomalous nucleotide sharing, were excluded from co-occurrence clustering. This immuneACCESS table, as held by TCRdb, lists in-frame sequences with V and J called but not all clones. Of the missing ones, under half trace to an unresolved V gene in checked studies; the others have no known cause. Clone size and V and J calls were adopted from that table, with D and trimming inferred from the DNA. This sample holds about 200,000 clones; 75% to 90% were observed only once. Around 6.3% of the sample belongs to the ten largest clones.

On this clone: Its specific antigen is unknown. There are no base qualities to consult, and no much larger clone falls within one base.

Beyond this particular receptor, the publication reports: Because counts were too low, about 15 rarely observed V segments, including chromosome 9 orphons, were left out of the earlier analysis of roughly 600 of the donors. A later analysis reported that several top co-occurrence clusters appeared linked to parvovirus B19, influenza, CMV and Epstein-Barr virus. Sequencing depth was assumed to be roughly uniform across donors in the presence/absence analyses, though that assumption may not hold. A few of the identified cytomegalovirus-associated TCR beta chains were confirmed in vitro to be specific for cytomegalovirus antigens. A further reported finding was that TCR beta sequences accurately predicted the HLA-A and HLA-B alleles for most subjects in the first cohort. A later genetic analysis associated a missense DCLRE1C variant with V-gene and J-gene trimming of TCR beta chains, and an independent cohort replicated the association. A later analysis associated about 17,000 TCR beta sequences with specific HLA alleles at a false discovery rate of 0.05. In this cohort, only TCR beta chains were sequenced, and detectable features were limited by the absence of alpha or paired-chain data. In a later genetic analysis, fewer N-insertions in productive TCRs were reported among donors in an Asian-associated ancestry cluster than the roughly 700-donor mean. The authors suggested that the approach could potentially be generalized to other disease states and immunological phenotypes. For the cohort, immune exposure information was limited to CMV serostatus. In a later analysis, most CMV-associated TCR beta chains were found to appear HLA-restricted, with HLA associations seemingly driven largely by CMV exposure. The classifier was reported to diagnose cytomegalovirus status with high specificity and sensitivity in both the original and validation cohorts. In an earlier analysis of 450 to 750 of the donors, most TCR beta V segments appeared in productive rearrangements about 87% or about 30% of the time, broadly matching IMGT annotations. A later analysis found that TCR association rates varied across HLA loci, with DRB1 alleles showing the most associated TCRs and HLA-C alleles the fewest. The sequencing pipeline was judged likely to have produced a cluster of highly shared sequence variants as a technical artifact. In a later analysis, HLA-associated TCR beta chains showed more clonal expansion and lower generation probabilities than non-associated chains that were equally common. In the study, some 160 TCR beta chains were listed as associated with cytomegalovirus. Across donors, most TCR sequences were observed very rarely, whereas some public TCRs were present in many individuals. Because HLA typing was unavailable for some donors at each locus, only the typed subset was used in association tests. When HLA alleles, especially DR and DQ, strongly co-occurred, attributing TCR associations to individual alleles was difficult. Correlated functional status among segregating V segments might reflect linkage disequilibrium, but an unknown experimental factor could not be ruled out.

The cohort was made up of 666 healthy bone marrow donors. At the time of sampling, every cohort member was nominally healthy, though immune exposures that went unrecorded were likely present. The donor was CMV seropositive and belonged to the group of 250 to 300 seropositive cohort members. Each donor provided a peripheral blood sample, and peripheral blood mononuclear cells were used for TCR beta sequencing. The Qiagen DNeasy Blood Extraction Kit was used to extract genomic DNA from the blood cell samples. The sequence derives from a woman aged 50 to 65 in good health and CMV-seropositive. The material sequenced was PBMCs.

Here is the DNA: TGCAGTGCTGAACAGGGGACCGAGCAGTACTTC. The translation is CSAEQGTEQYF. The sequence is built from TRBV20-1 and TRBJ2-7, with 7 middle bases fitting TRBD1. Measured from the cysteine to the phenylalanine, the CDR3 is 11 residues long. Only the CDR3 region is kept as DNA, spanning 33 bases read in frame from base 1. For this chain, trimming is 5 bases at the V end and 6 bases at the J end, and the number of junction bases without a gene match is 4. CDR1 and CDR2 were assigned from the germline V gene (reference sequence) as DFQATT and SNEGSKA.